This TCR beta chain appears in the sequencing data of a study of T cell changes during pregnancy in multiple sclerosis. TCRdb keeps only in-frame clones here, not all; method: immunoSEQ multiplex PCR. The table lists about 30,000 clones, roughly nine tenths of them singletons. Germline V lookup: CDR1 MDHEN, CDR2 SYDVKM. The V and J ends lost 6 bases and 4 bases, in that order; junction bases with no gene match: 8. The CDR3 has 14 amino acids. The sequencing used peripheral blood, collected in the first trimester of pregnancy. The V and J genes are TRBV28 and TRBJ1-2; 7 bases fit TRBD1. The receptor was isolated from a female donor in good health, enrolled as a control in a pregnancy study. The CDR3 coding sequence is TGTGCCAGCAGGGGACAGTTTTCCTTCTATGGCTACACCTTC. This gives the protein CASRGQFSFYGYTF.